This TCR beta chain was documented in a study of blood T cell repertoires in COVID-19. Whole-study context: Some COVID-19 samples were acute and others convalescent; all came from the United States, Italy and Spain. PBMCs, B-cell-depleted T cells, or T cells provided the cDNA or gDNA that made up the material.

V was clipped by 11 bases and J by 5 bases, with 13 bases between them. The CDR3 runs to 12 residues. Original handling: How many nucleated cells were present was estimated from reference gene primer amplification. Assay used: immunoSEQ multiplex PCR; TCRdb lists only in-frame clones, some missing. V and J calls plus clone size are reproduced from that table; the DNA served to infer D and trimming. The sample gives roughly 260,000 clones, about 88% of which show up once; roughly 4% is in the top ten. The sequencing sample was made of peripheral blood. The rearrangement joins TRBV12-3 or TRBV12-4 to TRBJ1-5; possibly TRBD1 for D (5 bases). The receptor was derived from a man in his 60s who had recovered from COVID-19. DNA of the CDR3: TGTGCCGAAGGGGCAGGAGATCAGCCCCAGCATTTT. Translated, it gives CAEGAGDQPQHF.